This T cell receptor (beta chain) was recovered during a study of identical twins. In regard to this clonotype: The target antigen is unknown.

Overall study findings and caveats: Twins showed weaker excess sharing in their beta out-of-frame sequences. Without tracking the same donors, conclusions rested on cross-sectional statistical analysis. For cord blood, abundant beta clonotypes had fewer insertions, unlike memory repertoires, which showed none.

Each CDR3 protein is one row after TCRdb ran MiXCR on the 5' RACE reads. This sample has more than 1.5 million distinct CDR3 sequences, with 32% found just once. The specimen sequenced was cord blood. This receptor was obtained from a newborn girl in good health.

DNA of the CDR3: TGTGCCAGCAGGGCACCAGATCAGCCCCAGCATTTT. Its protein product is CASRAPDQPQHF. J is TRBJ1-5 and V is TRBV2; D unclear. CDR3 size: 12 residues. Trimming removed 6 bases at V and 5 bases at J, with 8 bases between. Germline V lookup: CDR1 SNHLY, CDR2 FYNNEI.